A single sample gave rise to the 13 T cell receptor beta chains below, sequenced in a study of T cells in Graves' hyperthyroidism and ophthalmopathy. Amplification yielded TCR beta CDR3 regions, with RNA transcripts as the source. The HTBI set primed first-round TCR CDR3 RT-PCR. TCRdb ran MiXCR on the multiplex PCR reads and lists one entry per CDR3 protein. The data show 250,000 to 300,000 distinct CDR3 sequences, over 15% seen once. The specimen was blood. These receptors were collected from a woman between 55 and 75 years old with Graves' ophthalmopathy.

This clonotype was recorded many times. The chain joins TRBV20-1 to TRBJ1-4, with unresolved D. The germline V gene encodes CDR1 DFQATT and CDR2 SNEGSKA (reference sequence). The V gene lost 6 bases and the J gene lost 5 bases, with 10 bases spanning the gap. The CDR3 sequence is 12 residues long. The CDR3 bases are TGCAGTGCCGTCCTGGGGAATGAAAAACTGTTTTTT. It encodes CSAVLGNEKLFF.

This clonotype was recorded only once. The gene calls are TRBV7-2 and TRBJ1-1, with a weak D call TRBD1 (5 bases). CDR1 SGHTA and CDR2 FQGNSA come from the germline V gene. CDR3 length: 14 amino acids. Trimming took 5 bases from V and 1 from J, leaving 11 bases between them. CDR3 DNA: TGTGCCAGCAGCCCGGGGGGACCGAACACTGAAGCTTTCTTT. Translated, it gives CASSPGGPNTEAFF.

The chain joins TRBV18 to TRBJ2-7; TRBD2 aligns across 9 bases. With V trimmed by 6 bases and J by 3 bases, 9 bases remained unmatched. The CDR3 has 15 residues. The germline gives CDR1 KGHSH, CDR2 LQKENI. The CDR3 here is CASSKGSGSSYEQYF. The CDR3 DNA is TGTGCCAGCTCTAAGGGTAGCGGGAGTAGCTACGAGCAGTACTTC.

This clonotype has at least ten counts. The chain carries TRBV7-2 and TRBJ2-7; 10 bases map to TRBD1. The V and J ends lost 5 bases and 5 bases, in that order; junction bases with no gene match: 9. CDR1 and CDR2 from the germline V gene are SGHTA and FQGNSA. The CDR3 runs 15 residues. The CDR3 is CASSLSGTGAHEQYF. Here the CDR3 DNA reads TGTGCCAGCAGCCTCTCCGGGACAGGGGCACACGAGCAGTACTTC.

This clonotype was recorded at least ten times. This chain uses TRBV28 with TRBJ2-7; tentatively, D is TRBD1 (6 bases). CDR3 length: 16 amino acids. The V gene's germline CDR1 is MDHEN and CDR2 SYDVKM. Trimming took 6 bases from V and 3 from J, leaving 21 bases between them. Here the CDR3 reads CASRSTDSQRFYEQYF. The CDR3 DNA follows: TGTGCCAGCAGATCCACGGACAGTCAGCGATTCTACGAGCAGTACTTC.

The V gene is TRBV7-2, the J gene TRBJ2-2; 15 bases match TRBD2. The junction had 16 bases not matched to a gene; V was cut back by 4 bases and J by 1 base. This CDR3 is 22 amino acids long. Germline values: CDR1 SGHTA, CDR2 FQGNSA. CDR3 in amino acids: CASSSVYHRPGLAGGNTGELFF. CDR3 in DNA: TGTGCCAGCAGCTCGGTTTACCACCGTCCGGGACTAGCGGGGGGGAACACCGGGGAGCTGTTTTTT.

V usage is TRBV7-2 and J usage is TRBJ2-1; tentatively, D is TRBD1 (5 bases). The CDR3 extends over 15 amino acids. Germline values: CDR1 SGHTA, CDR2 FQGNSA. V was trimmed by 6 bases and J by 10 bases, leaving 22 bases between them. As DNA, the CDR3 is TGTGCCAGCAGTCCAGGTCGCAATTGGGGCTACGAGCAGTTCTTC. This gives the protein CASSPGRNWGYEQFF.

This sequence joins TRBV7-9 and TRBJ1-1, with no clear D. This CDR3 contains 14 residues. Germline CDR1 and CDR2: SEHNR and FQNEAQ (reference sequence). Trimming removed 0 bases from V and 5 bases from J, with 10 bases in between. In nucleotides, the CDR3 is TGTGCCAGCAGCTTAGCAGGCCGTCGGACTGAAGCTTTCTTT. Translating gives CASSLAGRRTEAFF.

In its sample, this clonotype was seen many times. The chain links TRBV18 to TRBJ2-3, with a possible D match to TRBD1 (5 bases). The germline V gene encodes CDR1 KGHSH and CDR2 LQKENI. The CDR3 extends over 16 amino acids. Trimming took off 5 bases at V and 0 bases at J, with 15 bases between the two ends. The CDR3: CASSSRREGSTDTQYF. CDR3 nucleotides: TGTGCCAGCTCATCACGCAGGGAAGGGAGCACAGATACGCAGTATTTT.

This chain joins TRBV7-6 and TRBJ2-3, with 9 bases fitting TRBD2. The CDR3 sequence is 16 residues long. Germline lookup yields CDR1 SGHVS and CDR2 FNYEAQ. J gave up 0 bases and V 5 bases, and 6 bases lay outside the gene matches. CDR3 coding DNA: TGTGCCAGCAGCCCCCTAGCGGGGAGTAGCACAGATACGCAGTATTTT. This encodes CASSPLAGSSTDTQYF.

This clonotype has just a few counts. The V call is TRBV20-1, the J call TRBJ1-5; the D gene is possibly TRBD1 (5 bases). Germline values: CDR1 DFQATT, CDR2 SNEGSKA (reference sequence). The CDR3 consists of 14 residues. Deletions cut 2 bases from V and 0 bases from J, with 8 bases between. The DNA of the CDR3 is TGCAGTGCTAGATCAGGGAATAGCAATCAGCCCCAGCATTTT. This codes for CSARSGNSNQPQHF.

This clonotype was seen at least ten times. The chain joins TRBV18 to TRBJ2-2; D gene unclear. Trimming stripped 1 base from V and 1 base from J, with 7 bases between. The CDR3 is 15 residues long. The germline V gene has CDR1 KGHSH and CDR2 LQKENI. The CDR3 region has the DNA TGTGCCAGCTCACCACGAACATTGAACACCGGGGAGCTGTTTTTT. Protein: CASSPRTLNTGELFF.

This clonotype was picked up many times. V gene TRBV3-1 combines with J gene TRBJ1-1; D gene ambiguous. V shed 0 bases and J shed 10 bases, with 9 bases lying between them. CDR1 LGHDT and CDR2 YNNKEL come from the germline V gene (reference sequence). The CDR3 sequence is 12 residues long. The DNA for the CDR3 is TGTGCCAGCAGCCAAGAGAGGGAACCAGCTTTCTTT. This translates into CASSQEREPAFF. The full variable domain, its missing parts supplied by reference TRBV3-1 and TRBJ1-1, is DTAVSQTPKYLVTQMGNDKSIKCEQNLGHDTMYWYKQDSKKFLKIMFSYNNKELIINETVPNRFSPKSPDKAHLNLHINSLELGDSAVYFCASSQEREPAFFGQGTRLTVV.